The table lists the clone carrying this T cell receptor beta chain with a few counts. The sample belongs to a study of T cells in Graves' hyperthyroidism and ophthalmopathy. TCR beta CDR3 region amplification was performed from RNA transcripts. HTBI primers were employed in a first-round RT-PCR of the TCR CDR3. Via MiXCR, TCRdb re-called the multiplex PCR reads, giving one row per CDR3 protein. The repertoire holds around 620,000 distinct CDR3 sequences, with about a sixth as singletons. The CDR3 length is 16 residues. Germline lookup yields CDR1 MGHRA and CDR2 YSYEKL. The junction had 6 bases not matched to a gene; V was cut back by 4 bases and J by 7 bases.

The chain has TRBV4-1 and TRBJ2-1; 14 nucleotides agree with TRBD2. This clonotype was sampled from a woman aged 25 to 39 with Graves' hyperthyroidism. Sequenced material: blood. The CDR3 nucleotides are TGCGCCAGCAGCCGAGCGGGACTAGCGGGAGTGAATGAGCAGTTCTTC. This sequence encodes CASSRAGLAGVNEQFF.